The 17 T cell receptor beta chains given below trace back to one sample, sequenced in a study of shared clonotypes between healthy human individuals. The repertoire was sequenced with immunoSEQ multiplex PCR; TCRdb's copy has only in-frame clones and lacks some. The data hold around 2.1 million clones, with around 95% observed a single time. The sequenced material came from naive CD4+ T cells sorted from blood. Subset reported: CD45RA+ positively selected. The receptors here all came from a man aged 18 to 29 in good health.

J is TRBJ1-4 and V is TRBV11-2; tentative D call: TRBD1 (6 bases). The CDR3 contains 14 residues. Trimming stripped 5 bases from V and 3 bases from J, with 10 bases between. The germline V gene has CDR1 SGHAT and CDR2 FQNNGV. DNA of the CDR3: TGTGCCAGCAGCCGTGGACAGCCTAATGAAAAACTGTTTTTT. The encoded protein is CASSRGQPNEKLFF.

The count of this clone is one. This sequence joins TRBV29-1 and TRBJ1-2; no clear D gene. Looked up from germline, CDR1 is SQVTM and CDR2 is ANQGSEA. V lost 4 bases and J 8 bases, leaving 17 bases between the germline ends. There are 13 residues in the CDR3. This chain's CDR3 is CSVAAENPGGYTF. DNA for the CDR3: TGCAGCGTTGCGGCGGAGAACCCGGGCGGCTACACCTTC.

This clone has just one count. This chain links TRBV7-6 with TRBJ1-5; 7 bases are a match to TRBD1. Germline V gene sequence: CDR1 SGHVS, CDR2 FNYEAQ. Losses at the gene ends were 4 bases for V and 1 base for J; bases not matched to a gene: 1. The CDR3 covers 14 residues. CDR3 in amino acids: CASSSTGSNQPQHF. In nucleotides, the CDR3 is TGTGCCAGCAGCTCGACAGGGAGCAATCAGCCCCAGCATTTT.

The V and J genes are TRBV5-1 and TRBJ1-4; no reliable D call. In germline, CDR1 is SGHRS, CDR2 YFSETQ. The V end lost 6 bases, the J end lost 5 bases, and 17 bases lay between the germline ends. This CDR3 is 15 amino acids long. This chain's CDR3 is CASTPLGVSNEKLFF. In nucleotides, the CDR3 is TGCGCCAGCACCCCCCTAGGAGTGTCAAATGAAAAACTGTTTTTT.

J is TRBJ2-3 and V is TRBV19, with D maybe TRBD2 (6 bases). Germline lookup yields CDR1 LNHDA and CDR2 SQIVND (reference sequence). The CDR3 totals 13 residues. With 3 bases removed from V and 4 bases from J, the gap between germline ends came to 8 bases. The CDR3 protein is CASSIGEADTQYF. The CDR3 nucleotides are TGTGCCAGTAGTATTGGGGAGGCAGATACGCAGTATTTT.

Notes on this clone: Other DNA sequences of this sample code for an identical CDR3. The chain joins TRBV9 to TRBJ1-5, with D hard to call. The V gene's germline CDR1 is SGDLS and CDR2 YYNGEE. The CDR3 is made up of 15 amino acids. The germline V and J ends were trimmed by 0 bases and 4 bases, with 11 bases remaining between them. The CDR3 DNA follows: TGTGCCAGCAGCGTAGAGGGTGGTTTGAATCAGCCCCAGCATTTT. Amino acids: CASSVEGGLNQPQHF.

Remarks on this clone: Different DNA sequences within this sample yield the same CDR3. This sequence joins TRBV27 and TRBJ2-1, with no clear D. V lost 3 bases and J lost 3, with 6 bases in between. Germline lookup yields CDR1 MNHEY and CDR2 SMNVEV (reference sequence). This CDR3 has 13 amino acids. The CDR3 DNA reads as TGTGCCAGCAGTTTGAACCGCTACAATGAGCAGTTCTTC. Its protein is CASSLNRYNEQFF.

The chain combines TRBV4-3 with TRBJ1-4; D is perhaps TRBD1 (6 bases). This CDR3 spans 17 amino acids. From germline, CDR1 is LGHNA and CDR2 YSLEER. The V end lost 2 bases, the J end lost 5 bases, and 18 bases lay between the germline ends. The CDR3 DNA follows: TGCGCCAGCAGCCAACTAGGAGGGGGGACCGGCAATGAAAAACTGTTTTTT. Its protein product is CASSQLGGGTGNEKLFF.

This clone was seen only once. V usage is TRBV4-1 and J usage is TRBJ2-3, with TRBD2 identical over 8 bases. The germline CDR1 and CDR2 sequences are MGHRA and YSYEKL. Germline trimming cut 1 base from V and 2 bases from J; bases unmatched to any gene: 8. CDR3 size: 17 residues. For the CDR3, the DNA is TGCGCCAGCAGCCAAGCCCTACGGGGGGGCCTCACAGATACGCAGTATTTT. It is translated as CASSQALRGGLTDTQYF.

The V call is TRBV5-4, the J call TRBJ1-2, with TRBD1 matching over 8 bases. Germline-derived CDR1 and CDR2 are SGHNT and YYREEE (reference sequence). This CDR3 region has 14 residues. V shed 4 bases and J 5 bases; nucleotides not matched to a gene: 7. CDR3 protein: CASSEGQGTYGYTF. CDR3 bases: TGTGCCAGCAGCGAAGGACAGGGTACTTATGGCTACACCTTC. The complete variable domain, with remaining parts taken from reference TRBV5-4 and TRBJ1-2, reads ETGVTQSPTHLIKTRGQQVTLRCSSQSGHNTVSWYQQALGQGPQFIFQYYREEENGRGNFPPRFSGLQFPNYSSELNVNALELDDSALYLCASSEGQGTYGYTFGSGTRLTVV.

J is TRBJ1-5 and V is TRBV27, with TRBD1 matching over 7 bases. Unmatched junction bases numbered 5, after V lost 6 bases and J lost 0 bases. The CDR3 consists of 15 residues. Germline CDR1 and CDR2: MNHEY and SMNVEV (reference sequence). CDR3 sequence (DNA): TGTGCCAGCAGCTGGGAGGGGGCTAGCAATCAGCCCCAGCATTTT. Residues: CASSWEGASNQPQHF.

As concerns this clone: This specimen includes other DNA sequences encoding the same CDR3. V and J are TRBV6-6 and TRBJ2-5; the D gene is possibly TRBD2 (6 bases). CDR3 length: 12 residues. Per the germline V gene, CDR1 is MNHNY and CDR2 is SVGAGI (reference sequence). V was pared by 6 bases and J by 5 bases, with 10 bases between. The CDR3 loop reads CASRAGGETQYF. The DNA of the CDR3 is TGTGCCAGCAGGGCAGGAGGGGAGACCCAGTACTTC.

V is TRBV5-6 and J is TRBJ1-1; 10 bases are shared with TRBD1. V lost 4 bases, J lost 6 bases, and 9 bases stayed unmatched. The CDR3 extends over 15 amino acids. Germline assignment: CDR1 SGHDT and CDR2 YYEEEE. CDR3 loop: CASSTGTGELSEAFF. DNA for the CDR3: TGTGCCAGCAGCACCGGGACAGGGGAGCTTTCTGAAGCTTTCTTT. The entire variable domain, with the rest obtained from reference TRBV5-6 and TRBJ1-1, is as follows: DAGVTQSPTHLIKTRGQQVTLRCSPKSGHDTVSWYQQALGQGPQFIFQYYEEEERQRGNFPDRFSGHQFPNYSSELNVNALLLGDSALYLCASSTGTGELSEAFFGQGTRLTVV.

J is TRBJ1-4 and V is TRBV5-4, with a weak D call TRBD1 (6 bases). The CDR3 spans 15 residues. The germline gives CDR1 SGHNT, CDR2 YYREEE (reference sequence). V was trimmed by 4 bases and J by 4 bases, leaving 14 bases between them. The DNA of the CDR3 is TGTGCCAGCAGCAGCACAGGGCCCGGTAATGAAAAACTGTTTTTT. Translation: CASSSTGPGNEKLFF.

This clone came up once. The rearrangement uses TRBV30 and TRBJ1-1, with 8 bases lining up with TRBD1. This CDR3 has 15 residues. CDR1 is GTSNPN, CDR2 SVGIG, per germline (reference sequence). The trim removed 5 bases at V and 2 bases at J, leaving 10 bases unmatched. DNA for the CDR3: TGTGCCTGGGACCAATTCAGGGGGCTCAACACTGAAGCTTTCTTT. Residues: CAWDQFRGLNTEAFF.

The V call is TRBV2, the J call TRBJ2-1, with TRBD2 matching 8 bases. The germline CDR1 and CDR2 sequences are SNHLY and FYNNEI. The CDR3 is 15 amino acids. J lost 2 bases, V lost 6 bases, and 6 bases had no gene match. The CDR3 DNA follows: TGTGCCAGCAGCAACGGGGGGGCCCCCTACAATGAGCAGTTCTTC. It translates to CASSNGGAPYNEQFF.

This rearrangement joins TRBV7-8 to TRBJ2-7; D may be TRBD2 (5 bases). The V and J ends lost 1 base and 7 bases respectively, with 14 bases between them. Germline V gene data show CDR1 as SGHVS and CDR2 as FQNEAQ. CDR3 length equals 14 residues. CDR3 residues: CASSLDFEGSEQYF. In DNA form, the CDR3 reads TGTGCCAGCAGCTTAGATTTCGAGGGCTCTGAGCAGTACTTC.